This TCR beta chain is drawn from a study of T-cell reconstitution after alpha-beta-depleted transplantation in children. Many counts were recorded for this clonotype. Construction of the TCRbeta library involved unique molecular identifiers. In TCRdb, the PCR reads were re-called with MiXCR into one record per CDR3 protein. The sample has more than 400,000 distinct CDR3 sequences, roughly an eighth seen once. The length of the CDR3 is 11 residues. CDR1 is DFQATT, CDR2 SNEGSKA, per germline (reference sequence). The germline V and J ends were trimmed by 4 bases and 11 bases, with 14 bases remaining between them.

V is TRBV20-1 and J is TRBJ1-1, with D uncertain. The TCR sequence derives from a female patient aged 2-10 years who had a stem cell transplant for aplastic anemia, so the T cells may come from the graft donor. The source material was PBMCs, mostly from graft donor cells, sampled 180 days after TCRalphabeta/CD19-depleted stem cell transplant. The CDR3 DNA reads TGCAGTGCTAAAAGACCCGAAAAGGCTTTCTTT. This codes for CSAKRPEKAFF.